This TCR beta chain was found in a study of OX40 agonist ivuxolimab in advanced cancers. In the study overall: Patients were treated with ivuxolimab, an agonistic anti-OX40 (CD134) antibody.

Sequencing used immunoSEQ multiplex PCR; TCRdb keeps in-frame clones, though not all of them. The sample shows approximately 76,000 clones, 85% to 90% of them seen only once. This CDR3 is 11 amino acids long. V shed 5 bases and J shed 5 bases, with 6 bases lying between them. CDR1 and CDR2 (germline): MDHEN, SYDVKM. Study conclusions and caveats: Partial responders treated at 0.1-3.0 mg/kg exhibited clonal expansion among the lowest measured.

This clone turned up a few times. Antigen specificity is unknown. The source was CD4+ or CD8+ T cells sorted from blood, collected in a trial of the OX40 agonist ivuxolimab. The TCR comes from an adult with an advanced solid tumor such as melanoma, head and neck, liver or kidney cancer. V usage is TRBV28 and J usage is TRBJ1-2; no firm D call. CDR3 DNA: TGTGCCAGCAGTGACCAATATGGCTACACCTTC. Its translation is CASSDQYGYTF.